The rows below give T cell receptor beta chains drawn from one sample of a study of blood T cell repertoires in COVID-19. Some clones are missing from TCRdb's copy, which holds only in-frame ones; the method was immunoSEQ multiplex PCR. The sample holds about 270,000 clones, roughly 84% seen once. Source material: peripheral blood. These receptors were taken from a woman aged 18-29 years with acute or convalescent COVID-19. The CDR3 runs from the conserved cysteine through the conserved F or W. A D gene is named only where the DNA matches it firmly. Rows may omit the clone size; those that give it use once, few, many or a size class.

>once|TRBV25-1|TRBJ1-3|-|17
CASSELYTENDGNTIYF
TGTGCCAGCAGTGAATTGTATACAGAGAATGACGGAAACACCATATATTTT
>-|TRBV14|TRBJ2-7|-|16
CASSQTTSREFYEQYF
TGTGCCAGCAGCCAGACAACTAGTAGGGAATTCTACGAGCAGTACTTC
>-|TRBV11-1|TRBJ2-7|-|14
CASSALPGPYEQYF
TGTGCCAGCAGCGCGTTGCCAGGCCCCTACGAGCAGTACTTC
>-|TRBV28|TRBJ2-4|TRBD1|16
CASSYLQGLAKNIQYF
TGTGCCAGCAGTTACTTACAGGGGCTAGCCAAAAACATTCAGTACTTC
>-|TRBV4-3|TRBJ2-1|TRBD2|19
CASSQEGTSGSLSYNEQFF
TGCGCCAGCAGCCAAGAAGGGACTAGCGGGAGCCTCTCCTACAATGAGCAGTTCTTC
>-|TRBV15|TRBJ1-3|-|14
CATSRAGTGNTIYF
TGTGCCACCAGCAGAGCGGGTACTGGAAACACCATATATTTT
>few|TRBV5-1|TRBJ1-1|-|14
CASSLELGSLEAFF
TGCGCCAGCAGCTTGGAGCTGGGCAGCCTCGAAGCTTTCTTT
>-|TRBV6-5|TRBJ2-7|TRBD2|14
CASRSGKTYDEQYF
TGTGCCAGCAGGAGCGGGAAAACCTACGACGAGCAGTACTTC
>few|TRBV10-1|TRBJ2-1|TRBD2|18
CASSDQGTSGRAGNEQFF
TGCGCCAGCAGTGACCAGGGGACTAGCGGGAGGGCCGGTAATGAGCAGTTCTTC
>-|TRBV5-1|TRBJ2-3|-|18
CASSNHMGHTGHHDTQYF
TGCGCCAGCAGCAACCACATGGGGCACACAGGGCATCATGATACGCAGTATTTT
>-|TRBV3-1/TRBV3-2|TRBJ1-1|-|12
CASSPTIGGAFF
TGTGCCAGCAGTCCGACAATCGGTGGAGCTTTCTTT
>-|TRBV6-5|TRBJ1-2|TRBD1|14
CAREGAGSYYGYTF
TGTGCCAGGGAGGGGGCGGGTAGTTACTATGGCTACACCTTC
>-|TRBV29-1|TRBJ2-1|-|10
CSVESGEQFF
TGCAGCGTTGAGTCGGGTGAGCAGTTCTTC
>-|TRBV4-1|TRBJ1-1|-|15
CASSAEPGRDTEAFF
TGCGCCAGCAGCGCCGAGCCTGGGAGGGACACTGAAGCTTTCTTT
>-|TRBV7-8|TRBJ2-7|TRBD2|15
CASSPASGRFSEQYF
TGTGCCAGCAGCCCAGCTAGCGGGAGATTTAGCGAGCAGTACTTC
>-|TRBV27|TRBJ1-6|-|15
CASSFQGRWDSPLHF
TGTGCCAGCAGTTTCCAGGGAAGGTGGGATTCACCCCTCCACTTT
>-|TRBV12-5|TRBJ1-5|-|20
CASGLVYRQPTQYSNQPQHF
TGTGCTAGTGGTTTGGTATATCGACAGCCCACCCAGTATAGCAATCAGCCCCAGCATTTT
>-|TRBV27|TRBJ2-2|-|16
CASSFSGLSVSGELFF
TGTGCCAGCAGTTTTTCGGGACTTTCTGTTTCCGGGGAGCTGTTTTTT
>-|TRBV4-2|TRBJ1-2|TRBD1|14
CASSQGQGTYGYTF
TGTGCCAGCAGCCAAGGACAGGGAACCTATGGCTACACCTTC
>-|TRBV28|TRBJ1-5|TRBD1|16
CASSSGTAYSNQPQHF
TGTGCCAGCAGTTCGGGGACAGCTTATAGCAATCAGCCCCAGCATTTT
>-|TRBV7-8|TRBJ2-1|TRBD2|15
CASSLSSGRSGEQFF
TGTGCCAGCAGCTTATCTAGCGGGAGGTCCGGCGAGCAGTTCTTC
>-|TRBV27|TRBJ2-2|-|16
CASSLDPAGWTGELFF
TGTGCCAGCAGTTTAGATCCGGCAGGGTGGACCGGGGAGCTGTTTTTT
>once|TRBV2|TRBJ2-7|-|17
CASRGPQRQDPSYEQYF
TGTGCCAGCAGGGGGCCTCAGCGACAGGATCCCTCCTACGAGCAGTACTTC
>-|TRBV19|TRBJ2-7|TRBD2|16
CASSIGLAVGVYEQYF
TGTGCCAGTAGTATAGGACTAGCGGTCGGGGTCTACGAGCAGTACTTC
>few|TRBV11-3|TRBJ2-2|-|16
CASSLDRSGSNGELFF
TGTGCCAGCAGCTTAGATCGTTCGGGGAGCAACGGGGAGCTGTTTTTT
>-|TRBV7-9|TRBJ2-5|-|14
CASSPPHSQETQYF
TGTGCCAGCAGCCCCCCTCATAGTCAAGAGACCCAGTACTTC
>few|TRBV11-2|TRBJ1-1|TRBD1|13
CASSLVRTGEAFF
TGTGCCAGCAGCTTAGTCCGGACAGGTGAAGCTTTCTTT
>-|TRBV15|TRBJ2-3|TRBD1|13
CATSRAAGTGVYF
TGTGCCACCAGCAGAGCCGCCGGGACAGGAGTATATTTT
>once|TRBV30|TRBJ2-5|-|15
CAWSVDGTPIETQYF
TGTGCCTGGAGTGTTGATGGGACACCGATAGAGACCCAGTACTTC
>-|TRBV29-1|TRBJ2-7|-|12
CSVELANYEQYF
TGCAGCGTTGAACTGGCAAACTACGAGCAGTACTTC
>-|TRBV7-2|TRBJ2-3|-|17
CASSLGQRVGGTDTQYF
TGTGCCAGCAGCTTAGGGCAGCGGGTTGGGGGTACAGATACGCAGTATTTT
>-|TRBV11-3|TRBJ2-3|TRBD2|16
CASSLRTSGGTDTQYF
TGTGCCAGCAGCCTAAGGACAAGCGGGGGCACAGATACGCAGTATTTT
>-|TRBV7-3|TRBJ2-1|-|14
CASSLNSGSGEQFF
TGTGCCAGCAGCTTGAATAGTGGGAGCGGTGAGCAGTTCTTC
>-|TRBV19|TRBJ2-7|-|14
CASSIQVNSYEQYF
TGTGCCAGTAGTATACAGGTGAACTCCTACGAGCAGTACTTC
>-|TRBV29-1|TRBJ1-1|TRBD1|14
CSVQGGTGNTEAFF
TGCAGCGTTCAGGGGGGAACTGGGAACACTGAAGCTTTCTTT
>-|TRBV7-2|TRBJ2-1|TRBD1|17
CASSAVPGQGFYNEQFF
TGTGCCAGCAGCGCGGTACCGGGACAGGGTTTTTACAATGAGCAGTTCTTC
>-|TRBV15|TRBJ1-3|-|13
CATSRDTGNTIYF
TGTGCCACCAGCAGAGATACTGGAAACACCATATATTTT
>few|TRBV13|TRBJ1-5|-|12
CASSFGGMAQHF
TGTGCCAGCAGCTTCGGGGGTATGGCCCAGCATTTT
>-|TRBV7-6|TRBJ1-1|-|11
CASSAGTEAFF
TGTGCCAGCAGCGCCGGCACTGAAGCTTTCTTT
>-|TRBV4-2|TRBJ2-6|-|17
CASSQWAGPSGANVLTF
TGTGCCAGCAGCCAATGGGCGGGTCCCTCTGGGGCCAACGTCCTGACTTTC
>-|TRBV28|TRBJ2-1|TRBD2|14
CALGDSGSYNEQFF
TGTGCCCTTGGCGATAGCGGGAGTTACAATGAGCAGTTCTTC
>-|TRBV19|TRBJ1-1|-|11
CCSAGITEAFF
TGTTGTAGTGCAGGGATCACTGAAGCTTTCTTT
>-|TRBV6-6|TRBJ1-1|-|15
CASSYWGSGNTEAFF
TGTGCCAGCAGTTACTGGGGCTCGGGGAACACTGAAGCTTTCTTT
>-|TRBV3-1/TRBV3-2|TRBJ2-1|TRBD2|17
CASSQGSGRDSYNEQFF
TGTGCCAGCAGCCAAGGGAGCGGGAGGGACTCCTACAATGAGCAGTTCTTC
>-|TRBV19|TRBJ1-3|-|14
CATKQGHSGNTIYF
TGTGCTACAAAACAGGGCCACTCTGGAAACACCATATATTTT
>once|TRBV7-9|TRBJ2-6|TRBD1|17
CASSSDRDGSGANVLTF
TGTGCCAGCAGCTCCGACAGGGATGGCTCTGGGGCCAACGTCCTGACTTTC
>-|TRBV5-1|TRBJ1-1|-|15
CASSLALVANTEAFF
TGCGCCAGCAGCTTGGCCTTGGTGGCGAACACTGAAGCTTTCTTT
>few|TRBV5-1|TRBJ1-1|TRBD1|17
CASSVAPTGAMNTEAFF
TGCGCCAGCAGCGTGGCCCCAACAGGGGCTATGAACACTGAAGCTTTCTTT
>-|TRBV30|TRBJ1-5|-|16
CAWSGNLPQGSQPQHF
TGTGCCTGGAGTGGAAACCTTCCTCAGGGAAGCCAGCCCCAGCATTTT
>-|TRBV4-3|TRBJ1-1|-|13
CASSQERATEAFF
TGCGCCAGCAGCCAAGAGAGGGCCACTGAAGCTTTCTTT
>once|TRBV11-2|TRBJ1-6|-|16
CASSSVFSSYNSPLHF
TGTGCCAGCAGCTCCGTCTTTAGCTCCTATAATTCACCCCTCCACTTT
>-|TRBV27|TRBJ2-1|TRBD1|16
CASSPGTGGSYNEQFF
TGTGCCAGCAGTCCCGGGACAGGGGGTTCCTACAATGAGCAGTTCTTC